Detailed here is one TCR beta chain. Its antigen is still unknown. This record belongs to a study of cytomegalovirus exposure and HLA in healthy donors. Findings and caveats of the study: As a later analysis revealed, the rate of TCR association differed by HLA locus, with DRB1 most and HLA-C fewest.

The PCR employed 60 Vbeta primers together with 13 Jbeta primers. TCRdb's copy holds only in-frame clones and misses some; the assay was immunoSEQ multiplex PCR. Of a few hundred thousand clones listed, about nine tenths are singletons. CDR3 length equals 15 residues. Germline V lookup: CDR1 KGHSH, CDR2 LQKENI. V dropped 3 bases and J dropped 7 bases, with 18 bases sitting between them. The chain couples TRBV18 to TRBJ1-1; D possibly corresponds to TRBD1 (6 bases). Sequences were obtained from PBMCs. The receptor was derived from a girl aged 2 to 10 in good health and CMV-seronegative. The CDR3 here is CASSPTGHLLFEAFF. CDR3 coding DNA: TGTGCCAGCTCACCTACGGGACATCTCTTGTTTGAAGCTTTCTTT. Using reference TRBV18 and TRBJ1-1 for the parts outside the CDR3, the full variable domain is NAGVMQNPRHLVRRRGQEARLRCSPMKGHSHVYWYRQLPEEGLKFMVYLQKENIIDESGMPKERFSAEFPKEGPSILRIQQVVRGDSAAYFCASSPTGHLLFEAFFGQGTRLTVV.